This T cell receptor (beta chain) came from a study of blood T cells in healthy people across ages (dated by TCRdb to the mid-2010s). Regarding the complete study: In model experiments, template switching captured about one uniquely barcoded TCR beta cDNA molecule for every two T cells. The donors were split into four age groups: young (average 16 years), middle-aged (roughly 39), aged (62) and long-lived (under 90). The study analyzed two additional independent replicas of 1 million unique cDNA reads from the same blood draw for two donors, one aged 18 to 30 and one aged 80 or older. Donors of different ages were randomly distributed across sequencing lanes to avoid experimental bias. To track age-related changes in TCR beta repertoire diversity, the study relied on deep sequencing normalized with unique cDNA molecular identifiers.

The donors were roughly 39 Caucasian individuals from Russia, aged about 6 to 100 years, who were systemically healthy. Roughly 10 milliliters of peripheral blood were drawn from each donor into EDTA-treated Vacutainer tubes. Ficoll-Paque density-gradient centrifugation was used to isolate PBMCs, with at least 7 million per sample. Total RNA, at least 6 micrograms per sample, was extracted from PBMCs with Trizol reagent. For every donor, flow cytometry on a PBMC aliquot measured the percentage of naive CD45RAhigh/CD27high T cells. On this clonotype itself: Its antigen has not been determined. The sample holds no much larger clone one base away, and base qualities are not on file.

There are 13 amino acids in the CDR3, from cysteine to phenylalanine inclusive. Solely the CDR3 DNA is kept, with 39 bases framed from the first base. As encoded in the germline V gene (reference sequence), CDR1 is DFQATT while CDR2 is SNEGSKA. Trimmed from V: 3 bases; trimmed from J: 1 base; junction bases lacking a gene match: 1. Results the study describes overall, beyond this receptor: As age increased, observed TCR beta diversity per million T cells dropped in a roughly linear way, and a significant reduction was already evident by age around 41. Conclusive comparison of naive and antigen-experienced compartments was prevented by the profiling of bulk unsorted PBMCs. Compared with the aged group, the long-lived group had more naive CD4+ T cells, fewer expanded clones and increased TCR diversity, suggesting age selection. Because the CMV infection status of the donors was unknown, age-related changes in expanded clonotypes may potentially have been confounded. Observed TCR beta diversity correlated strongly with the percentage of naive T cells measured by flow cytometry. Estimates of total diversity from one million sequenced T cells were regarded as lower bounds and underestimates.

Library prep was done by 5' RACE. TCRdb shows the sequencer as Illumina HiSeq 2500. A second about 7 to 12 cycle PCR used a sample-barcoded 5' primer and a J-beta primer mix. Each TCR beta cDNA molecule received a unique molecular identifier from a template-switch 5' adaptor carrying 12 random nucleotides. At least 3 million CDR3-containing paired-end reads were obtained from each sample. First-strand cDNA synthesis was performed from all RNA using the Mint cDNA synthesis kit, with priming by a TRBC-specific oligonucleotide. After uracil-DNA glycosylase treatment, a first 18-cycle PCR used universal primers M1SS and BC2_uni_R on all cDNA. Turning to the authors' computational methods: For normalization, 1 million high-quality reads were randomly selected from each sample, with every read carrying a distinct molecular identifier. Instead of being binned into consensus sequences, reads with shared molecular identifiers were discarded. MiTCR, set to a Q25 quality threshold and the strictest error-elimination algorithm, was used for CDR3 identification, clonotype clustering and error correction. A nonparametric unseen species model using Euler transformation provided a lower-bound estimate of total TCR beta diversity. TCRdb reprocessed the public reads (quality trimming at Q25 with fastp, clone calling with MiXCR) and kept in-frame beta chains. Rows with one shared CDR3 protein collapse into an entry with the most common genes and DNA. The V and J calls and clone size are TCRdb's, not the authors'. Counted in this sample were 700,000 to 850,000 distinct CDR3 sequences; around 36% of them appeared once. 10% to 15% of the sample lies in the top ten.

The chain couples TRBV20-1 to TRBJ1-2, with 8 bases matching TRBD1. The receptor was derived from a man aged 18-30 years in good health. Sequenced sample: blood. The CDR3 region has the sequence CSARDRDNYGYTF. The nucleotides are TGCAGTGCTAGGGACAGGGATAACTATGGCTACACCTTC.